The 21 T cell receptor beta chains given below trace back to one sample, sequenced in a study of blood T cells in healthy people across ages. Alongside a J-beta primer mix, a sample-barcoded 5' primer served in a second PCR lasting about 7 to 11 cycles. TCRdb called the 5' RACE reads again in MiXCR, with one record for every CDR3 protein. The sample includes 800,000 to 950,000 distinct CDR3 sequences, approximately 32% seen only once; the top ten take approximately 10%. These sequences were also reported in another study, on T cells of mothers and their children.

The sequenced material came from blood. The receptor source for this set is a woman aged 40 to 55 in good health.

This clonotype appeared many times. J is TRBJ2-3 and V is TRBV6-6; D is unresolved. V was clipped by 8 bases and J by 0 bases, with 9 bases between them. The CDR3 is 13 amino acids. CDR1 and CDR2 (germline): MNHNY, SVGAGI (reference sequence). Here the CDR3 DNA reads TGTGCCAGCTTGGGCGCGAGCACAGATACGCAGTATTTT. Protein: CASLGASTDTQYF.

This chain links TRBV9 with TRBJ2-5; D ambiguous. CDR3 length: 14 residues. The V end lost 4 bases, the J end lost 6 bases, and 16 bases lay between the germline ends. Germline loops: CDR1 SGDLS, CDR2 YYNGEE. The CDR3 sequence: CASSPTDGRKTQYF. CDR3 bases: TGTGCCAGCAGCCCAACGGACGGGCGGAAGACCCAGTACTTC. The variable domain in full, with the rest retrieved from reference TRBV9 and TRBJ2-5, is DSGVTQTPKHLITATGQRVTLRCSPRSGDLSVYWYQQSLDQGLQFLIQYYNGEERAKGNILERFSAQQFPDLHSELNLSSLELGDSALYFCASSPTDGRKTQYFGPGTRLLVL.

This clonotype was seen ten or more times. For the CDR3, the DNA is TGTGCCAGCGTCGGGACAGTGAATTACGAGCAGTACTTC. This encodes CASVGTVNYEQYF. The rearrangement joins TRBV28 to TRBJ2-7; 7 bases agree with TRBD1. The CDR3 sequence is 13 residues long. Trimming removed 8 bases from V and 4 bases from J; junction bases left unmatched: 8. Germline CDR1 reads MDHEN; CDR2 reads SYDVKM.

Worth noting for this clonotype: A far larger clone is off by one base, so a read error is likely. The V gene is TRBV7-2, the J gene TRBJ1-5; a weak D match, TRBD1 (6 bases). Germline values: CDR1 SGHTA, CDR2 FQGNSA. This CDR3 spans 13 amino acids. The CDR3 loop reads CSSSLRGNQPQHF. Here the CDR3 DNA reads TGTTCCAGCAGCTTAAGGGGGAATCAGCCCCAGCATTTT. Combining the CDR3 with reference TRBV7-2 and TRBJ1-5 gives the whole variable domain GAGVSQSPSNKVTEKGKDVELRCDPISGHTALYWYRQSLGQGLEFLIYFQGNSAPDKSGLPSDRFSAERTGGSVSTLTIQRTQQEDSAVYLCSSSLRGNQPQHFGDGTRLSIL.

This clonotype was seen only a few times. The V and J genes are TRBV5-1 and TRBJ2-5, with D uncertain. V shed 4 bases and J shed 2 bases, with 12 bases lying between them. CDR3 length equals 14 residues. In germline, CDR1 is SGHRS, CDR2 YFSETQ. The CDR3 coding sequence is TGCGCCAGCAGCACCCTTTTGGAGCAAGAGACCCAGTACTTC. Encoded protein: CASSTLLEQETQYF.

The V and J genes are TRBV7-9 and TRBJ1-1; D is possibly TRBD1 (6 bases). V was clipped by 5 bases and J by 0 bases, with 10 bases between them. In germline, CDR1 is SEHNR, CDR2 FQNEAQ (reference sequence). The CDR3 length is 14 residues. In DNA form, the CDR3 reads TGTGCCAGCAGCGGACAGCTTATGAACACTGAAGCTTTCTTT. Its protein is CASSGQLMNTEAFF.

This clonotype appeared many times. The CDR3 coding sequence is TGTGCCACCAGCAGAGCCCCAGGCGAGACCTCCTACGAGCAGTACTTC. Amino acids: CATSRAPGETSYEQYF. This chain joins TRBV15 and TRBJ2-7; no clear D. From germline, CDR1 is LNHNV and CDR2 YYDKDF (reference sequence). The CDR3 contains 16 residues. V shed 1 base and J shed 0 bases, with 13 bases lying between them.

The sample holds a few counts of this clonotype. The chain is built from TRBV28 and TRBJ2-1; TRBD2 matches 7 bases. Germline loops: CDR1 MDHEN, CDR2 SYDVKM. Trimming cost V 3 bases and J 8 bases; bases outside gene matches: 10. The CDR3 consists of 15 residues. CDR3 sequence (DNA): TGTGCCAGCAGTTTTAGGCATGCTAGCGGTTATGAGCAGTTCTTC. Translated, it gives CASSFRHASGYEQFF. The whole variable domain, filled in from reference TRBV28 and TRBJ2-1, reads DVKVTQSSRYLVKRTGEKVFLECVQDMDHENMFWYRQDPGLGLRLIYFSYDVKMKEKGDIPEGYSVSREKKERFSLILESASTNQTSMYLCASSFRHASGYEQFFGPGTRLTVL.

This clonotype was found a few times. The J gene is TRBJ2-5, the V gene TRBV12-3 or TRBV12-4; no definite D call. Trimming removed 2 bases at V and 9 bases at J, with 13 bases between. This CDR3 comprises 13 residues. For the CDR3, the DNA is TGTGCCAGCAGTTTACTGCTCACCTCCTCCCAGTACTTC. This codes for CASSLLLTSSQYF.

The chain recombines TRBV7-2 with TRBJ1-4; 8 bases are a match to TRBD1. The trim removed 3 bases at V and 8 bases at J, leaving 5 bases unmatched. Germline V gene sequence: CDR1 SGHTA, CDR2 FQGNSA. The CDR3 covers 14 residues. CDR3 amino acids: CASSFGTGEEKLFF. For the CDR3, the DNA is TGTGCCAGCAGCTTCGGGACAGGAGAAGAAAAACTGTTTTTT.

This clonotype was counted a few times. This sequence joins TRBV20-1 and TRBJ2-7; 13 nucleotides agree with TRBD2. J lost 5 bases, V lost 0 bases, and 4 bases had no gene match. The CDR3 consists of 15 residues. The germline V gene has CDR1 DFQATT and CDR2 SNEGSKA (reference sequence). The CDR3 loop reads CSAREPGLAGNEQYF. The CDR3 DNA reads as TGCAGTGCTAGAGAACCGGGACTAGCGGGGAACGAGCAGTACTTC.

This clonotype has only a few counts. The chain uses TRBV7-8 and TRBJ2-1, with TRBD1 identical over 8 bases. CDR1 is SGHVS and CDR2 is FQNEAQ in the germline V gene. The CDR3 totals 14 residues. V was clipped by 6 bases and J by 7 bases; unmatched bases: 8. The CDR3, as DNA: TGTGCCAGCAGGGTGGACAGGGTGGGGAATGAGCAGTTCTTC. It translates to CASRVDRVGNEQFF.

This clonotype was observed at least ten times. The chain is built from TRBV15 and TRBJ2-1; D unclear. CDR3 length: 13 residues. CDR1 is LNHNV, CDR2 YYDKDF, per germline (reference sequence). Trimming shortened V by 0 bases and J by 2 bases, and 2 bases separated the two germline ends. The CDR3 sequence is CATSREAYNEQFF. Written as DNA, the CDR3 is TGTGCCACCAGCAGAGAAGCCTACAATGAGCAGTTCTTC.

This clonotype was counted between two and nine times. The rearrangement joins TRBV11-2 to TRBJ2-5, with D possibly TRBD2 on 5 matching bases. The germline V gene encodes CDR1 SGHAT and CDR2 FQNNGV. The length of the CDR3 is 15 residues. V lost 0 bases, J lost 5 bases, and 13 bases lay in between. The CDR3 sequence is CASSLDLRRSETQYF. In DNA form, the CDR3 reads TGTGCCAGCAGCTTAGATCTACGGAGGTCGGAGACCCAGTACTTC.

This clonotype was counted a few times. The CDR3 region is CASSSPSGGRLWETQYF. In DNA, the CDR3 is TGCGCCAGCAGCTCACCTAGCGGAGGGCGCCTTTGGGAGACCCAGTACTTC. V usage is TRBV5-1 and J usage is TRBJ2-5, with 7 bases fitting TRBD2. The CDR3 totals 17 residues. Germline V gene sequence: CDR1 SGHRS, CDR2 YFSETQ. J was trimmed by 5 bases and V by 3 bases; bases with no gene match: 16.

The chain carries TRBV4-3 and TRBJ1-2, with D possibly TRBD1 on 5 matching bases. This CDR3 region has 13 residues. Looked up from germline, CDR1 is LGHNA and CDR2 is YSLEER. The ends were cut back, 1 base at V and 5 bases at J, with 8 bases in the middle. CDR3 loop: CASSQGWGYGYTF. The CDR3 coding sequence is TGCGCCAGCAGCCAAGGATGGGGGTATGGCTACACCTTC.

This clonotype appeared a few times. The chain couples TRBV29-1 to TRBJ1-3; D is unclear. V gave up 2 bases and J gave up 0 bases, with 5 bases separating them. CDR3 length equals 13 residues. Germline lookup yields CDR1 SQVTM and CDR2 ANQGSEA. CDR3 in DNA: TGCAGCGTTGAACAGCTCTCTGGAAACACCATATATTTT. Translation gives CSVEQLSGNTIYF. Variable domain in full (rest from reference TRBV29-1 and TRBJ1-3): SAVISQKPSRDICQRGTSLTIQCQVDSQVTMMFWYRQQPGQSLTLIATANQGSEATYESGFVIDKFPISRPNLTFSTLTVSNMSPEDSSIYLCSVEQLSGNTIYFGEGSWLTVV.

The V gene is TRBV20-1, the J gene TRBJ1-2; 9 positions match TRBD1. Germline V CDR1 and CDR2: DFQATT, SNEGSKA (reference sequence). V trimming: 1 base; J trimming: 5 bases; junction bases outside the gene matches: 5. The CDR3 contains 14 residues. The CDR3 spells CSARGPGQGYGYTF. The DNA for the CDR3 is TGCAGTGCTAGAGGCCCGGGACAGGGATATGGCTACACCTTC.

This clonotype was counted ten times or more. The V call is TRBV4-1, the J call TRBJ1-2; no clear D gene. Trimming shortened V by 0 bases and J by 1 base, and 15 bases separated the two germline ends. Germline assignment: CDR1 MGHRA and CDR2 YSYEKL. The CDR3 length is 17 residues. CDR3 sequence reads: CASSQENSGSLNYGYTF. In nucleotides, the CDR3 is TGCGCCAGCAGCCAAGAGAACTCGGGATCCCTTAACTATGGCTACACCTTC.

In this sample, this clonotype turned up many times. The V gene is TRBV20-1, the J gene TRBJ1-2, with D possibly being TRBD1 (5 bases). The germline V gene encodes CDR1 DFQATT and CDR2 SNEGSKA (reference sequence). The germline V and J ends were trimmed by 6 bases and 1 base, with 15 bases remaining between them. The CDR3 contains 14 residues. CDR3: CSALRDGINYGYTF. DNA for the CDR3: TGCAGTGCGCTCCGGGACGGGATTAACTATGGCTACACCTTC.

V gene TRBV11-2 combines with J gene TRBJ2-5; D possibly corresponds to TRBD2 (6 bases). CDR1 and CDR2 (germline): SGHAT, FQNNGV. The CDR3 contains 14 residues. The V and J ends lost 5 bases and 11 bases respectively, with 21 bases between them. The CDR3 is CASSPGLNFYGQYF. In DNA form, the CDR3 reads TGTGCCAGCAGCCCGGGACTGAACTTCTACGGGCAGTACTTC.